The rows below give T cell receptor beta chains drawn from one sample of a study of identical twins. TCRdb reanalysed the 5' RACE reads using MiXCR and keeps one entry per CDR3 protein. The table records hundreds of thousands of distinct CDR3 sequences, approximately 22% of them present only once. These data are also associated with another study on T cells expressing NK-cell markers.

The sequenced material came from PBMCs. Source of these receptors: a woman in her late teens or twenties in good health. Each CDR3 is given without its conserved first and last residue. Fields, in order: CDR3 protein, J gene, V gene.

ATSKNPRDSEAF,TRBJ1-1,TRBV15
SVVDRNYGYT,TRBJ1-2,TRBV29-1
ASSEGWTGNTGELF,TRBJ2-2,TRBV5-1
AWSGSRGGGNNEQF,TRBJ2-1,TRBV30
ASSDPPGNQPQH,TRBJ1-5,TRBV2
ASSRAGTGNYGYT,TRBJ1-2,TRBV5-1
SATAGGRADTQY,TRBJ2-3,TRBV20-1
SANQGGDTQY,TRBJ2-3,TRBV20-1
ASSLIAKTGSSYEQY,TRBJ2-7,TRBV13
SAIQATGYGYT,TRBJ1-2,TRBV20-1
ASRTAGGNTEQF,TRBJ2-1,TRBV7-9
ATSRDHTDTQY,TRBJ2-3,TRBV15
ASSFERSSTDTQY,TRBJ2-3,TRBV5-1
ASRRHGTLSGANVLT,TRBJ2-6,TRBV6-1
SARGTAHNEQF,TRBJ2-1,TRBV20-1
ASRVWGSNGELF,TRBJ2-2,TRBV10-2